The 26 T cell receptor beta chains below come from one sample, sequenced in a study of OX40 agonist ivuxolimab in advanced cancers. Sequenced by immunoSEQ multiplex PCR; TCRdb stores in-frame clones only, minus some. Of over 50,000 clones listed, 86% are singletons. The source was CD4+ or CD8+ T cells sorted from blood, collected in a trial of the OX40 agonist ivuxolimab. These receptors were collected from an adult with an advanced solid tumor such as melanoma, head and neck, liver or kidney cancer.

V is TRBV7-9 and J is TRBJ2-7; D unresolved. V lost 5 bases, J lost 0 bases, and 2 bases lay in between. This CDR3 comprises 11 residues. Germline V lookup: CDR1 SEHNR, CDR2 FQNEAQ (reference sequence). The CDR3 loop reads CASSPSYEQYF. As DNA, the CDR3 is TGTGCCAGCAGCCCCTCCTACGAGCAGTACTTC.

In DNA form, the CDR3 reads TGCGCCAGCAGCTTCGGCTTGCGAGGGTTCGTGGATACGCAGTATTTT. This gives the protein CASSFGLRGFVDTQYF. This chain uses TRBV5-1 with TRBJ2-3, with a weak D call TRBD2 (5 bases). V gave up 2 bases and J gave up 6 bases, with 19 bases separating them. The CDR3 length is 16 residues. CDR1 is SGHRS, CDR2 YFSETQ, per germline.

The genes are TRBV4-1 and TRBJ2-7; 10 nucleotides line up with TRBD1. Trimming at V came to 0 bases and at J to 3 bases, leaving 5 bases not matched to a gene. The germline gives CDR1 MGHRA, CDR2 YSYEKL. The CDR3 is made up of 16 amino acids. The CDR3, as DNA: TGCGCCAGCAGCCAAGATCACCGGACAGGGGGCTACGAGCAGTACTTC. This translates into CASSQDHRTGGYEQYF.

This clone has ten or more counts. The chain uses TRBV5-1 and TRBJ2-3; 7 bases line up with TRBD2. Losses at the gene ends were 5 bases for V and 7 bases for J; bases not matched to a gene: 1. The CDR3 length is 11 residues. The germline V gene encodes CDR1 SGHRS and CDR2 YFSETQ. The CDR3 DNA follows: TGCGCCAGCAGGGGAGGGAATACGCAGTATTTT. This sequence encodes CASRGGNTQYF.

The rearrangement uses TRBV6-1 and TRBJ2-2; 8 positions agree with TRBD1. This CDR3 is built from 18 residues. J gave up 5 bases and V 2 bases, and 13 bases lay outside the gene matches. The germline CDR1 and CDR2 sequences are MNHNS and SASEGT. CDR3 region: CASSESSDREVWTGELFF. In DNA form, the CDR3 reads TGTGCCAGCAGTGAATCTTCGGACAGGGAGGTTTGGACCGGGGAGCTGTTTTTT.

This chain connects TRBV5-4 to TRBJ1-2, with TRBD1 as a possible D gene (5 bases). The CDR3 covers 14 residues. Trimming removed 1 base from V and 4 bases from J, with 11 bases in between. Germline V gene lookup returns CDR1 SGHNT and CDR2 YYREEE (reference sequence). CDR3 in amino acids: CASSLLGESYGYTF. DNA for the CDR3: TGTGCCAGCAGCTTGTTAGGGGAGAGCTATGGCTACACCTTC.

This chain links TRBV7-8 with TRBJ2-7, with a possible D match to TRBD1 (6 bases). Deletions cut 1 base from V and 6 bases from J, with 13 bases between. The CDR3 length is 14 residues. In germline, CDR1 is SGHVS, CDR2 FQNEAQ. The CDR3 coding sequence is TGTGCCAGCAGCTTAGGGGACACGCTAGTCGAGCAGTACTTC. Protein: CASSLGDTLVEQYF. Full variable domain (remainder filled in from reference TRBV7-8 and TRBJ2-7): GAGVSQSPRYKVAKRGQDVALRCDPISGHVSLFWYQQALGQGPEFLTYFQNEAQLDKSGLPSDRFFAERPEGSVSTLKIQRTQQEDSAVYLCASSLGDTLVEQYFGPGTRLTVT.

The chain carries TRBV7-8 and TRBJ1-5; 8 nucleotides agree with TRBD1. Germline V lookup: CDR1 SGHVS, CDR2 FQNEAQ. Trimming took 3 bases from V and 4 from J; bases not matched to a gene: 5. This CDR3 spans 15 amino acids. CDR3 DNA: TGTGCCAGCAGCTTCGCAGGACAGGGAAATCAGCCCCAGCATTTT. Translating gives CASSFAGQGNQPQHF.

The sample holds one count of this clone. CDR3 region: CASSEAPGTVYSNQPQHF. CDR3 nucleotides: TGTGCCAGCAGTGAAGCGCCCGGGACGGTTTATAGCAATCAGCCCCAGCATTTT. The chain combines TRBV6-1 with TRBJ1-5; D perhaps matches TRBD1 (5 bases). The CDR3 runs to 18 residues. Trimming took 0 bases from V and 0 from J, leaving 15 bases between them. Germline CDR1 is MNHNS and CDR2 is SASEGT.

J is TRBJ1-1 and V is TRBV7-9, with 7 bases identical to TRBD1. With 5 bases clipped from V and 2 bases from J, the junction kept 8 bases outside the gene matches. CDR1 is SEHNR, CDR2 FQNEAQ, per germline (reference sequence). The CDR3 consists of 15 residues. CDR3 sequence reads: CASSNTRDSNTEAFF. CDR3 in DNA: TGTGCCAGCAGCAACACACGGGACAGCAACACTGAAGCTTTCTTT.

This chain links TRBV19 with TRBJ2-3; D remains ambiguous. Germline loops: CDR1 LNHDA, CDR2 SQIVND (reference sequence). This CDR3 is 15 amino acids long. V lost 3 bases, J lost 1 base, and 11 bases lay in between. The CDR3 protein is CASSILGSGTDTQYF. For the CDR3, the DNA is TGTGCCAGTAGTATTCTGGGTTCTGGCACAGATACGCAGTATTTT.

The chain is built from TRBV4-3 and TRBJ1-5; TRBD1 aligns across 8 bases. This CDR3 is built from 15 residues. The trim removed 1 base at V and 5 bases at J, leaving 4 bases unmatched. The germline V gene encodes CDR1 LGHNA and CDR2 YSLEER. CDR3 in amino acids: CASSQVRGLYQPQHF. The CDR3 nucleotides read TGCGCCAGCAGCCAAGTCAGGGGGCTGTATCAGCCCCAGCATTTT.

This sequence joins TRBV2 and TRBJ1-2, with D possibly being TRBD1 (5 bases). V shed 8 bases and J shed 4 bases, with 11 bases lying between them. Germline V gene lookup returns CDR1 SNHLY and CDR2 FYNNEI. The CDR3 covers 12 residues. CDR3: CASLGVVYGYTF. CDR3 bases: TGTGCCAGCTTAGGGGTGGTCTATGGCTACACCTTC.

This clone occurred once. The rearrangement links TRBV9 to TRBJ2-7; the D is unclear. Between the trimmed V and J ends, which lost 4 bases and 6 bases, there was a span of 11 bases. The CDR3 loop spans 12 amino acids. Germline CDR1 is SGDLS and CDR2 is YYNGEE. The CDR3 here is CASSPDLVEQYF. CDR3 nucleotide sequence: TGTGCCAGCAGCCCGGACCTGGTCGAGCAGTACTTC.

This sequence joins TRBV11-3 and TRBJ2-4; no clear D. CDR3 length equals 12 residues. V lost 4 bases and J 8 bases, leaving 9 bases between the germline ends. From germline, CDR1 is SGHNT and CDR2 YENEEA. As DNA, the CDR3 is TGTGCCAGCAGCTCCCGACCGGACATTCAGTACTTC. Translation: CASSSRPDIQYF.

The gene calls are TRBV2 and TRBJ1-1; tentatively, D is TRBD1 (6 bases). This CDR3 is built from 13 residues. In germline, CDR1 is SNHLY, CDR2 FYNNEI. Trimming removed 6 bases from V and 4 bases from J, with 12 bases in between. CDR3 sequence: CASRGGVGTEAFF. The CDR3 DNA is TGTGCCAGCAGAGGGGGTGTTGGCACTGAAGCTTTCTTT.

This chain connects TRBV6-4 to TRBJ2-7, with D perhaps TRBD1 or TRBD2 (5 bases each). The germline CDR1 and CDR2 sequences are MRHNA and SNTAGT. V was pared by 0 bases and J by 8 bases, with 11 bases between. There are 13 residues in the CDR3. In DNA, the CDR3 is TGTGCCAGCAGTGACTCAGGGGCTAGCCAGCAGTACTTC. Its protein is CASSDSGASQQYF.

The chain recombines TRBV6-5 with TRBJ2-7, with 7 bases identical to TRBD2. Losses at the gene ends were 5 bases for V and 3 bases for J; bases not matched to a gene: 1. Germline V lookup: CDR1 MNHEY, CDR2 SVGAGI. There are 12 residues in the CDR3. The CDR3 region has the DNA TGTGCCAGCAGTGGGACTAACTACGAGCAGTACTTC. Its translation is CASSGTNYEQYF.

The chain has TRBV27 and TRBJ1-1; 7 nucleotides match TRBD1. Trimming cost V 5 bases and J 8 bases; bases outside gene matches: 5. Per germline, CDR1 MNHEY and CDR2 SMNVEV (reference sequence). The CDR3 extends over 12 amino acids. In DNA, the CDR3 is TGTGCCAGCAGTCCCGGGACAGCCGAAGCTTTCTTT. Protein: CASSPGTAEAFF.

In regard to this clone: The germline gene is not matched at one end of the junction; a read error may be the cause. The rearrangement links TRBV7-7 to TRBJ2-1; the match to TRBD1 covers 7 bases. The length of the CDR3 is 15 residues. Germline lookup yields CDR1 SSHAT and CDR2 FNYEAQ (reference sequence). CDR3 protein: CASSLGWDSDNEQFF. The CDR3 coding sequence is TGTGCTAGCAGCTTAGGCTGGGACAGCGACAATGAGCAGTTCTTC.

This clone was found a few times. CDR3 DNA: TGTGCCAGCACCGATGGGGCGGAGGAGTACTTC. This gives the protein CASTDGAEEYF. The chain recombines TRBV6-6 with TRBJ2-7, with D tentatively TRBD1 or TRBD2 (5 bases each). This CDR3 is built from 11 residues. V gave up 7 bases and J gave up 11 bases, with 15 bases separating them. In germline, CDR1 is MNHNY, CDR2 SVGAGI (reference sequence).

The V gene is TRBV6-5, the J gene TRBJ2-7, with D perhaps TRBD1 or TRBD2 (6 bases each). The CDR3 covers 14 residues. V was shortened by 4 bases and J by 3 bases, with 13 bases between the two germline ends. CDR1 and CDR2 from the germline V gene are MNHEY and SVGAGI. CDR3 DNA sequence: TGTGCCAGCAGTTCCTCCCGGGGGCTCTACGAGCAGTACTTC. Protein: CASSSSRGLYEQYF.

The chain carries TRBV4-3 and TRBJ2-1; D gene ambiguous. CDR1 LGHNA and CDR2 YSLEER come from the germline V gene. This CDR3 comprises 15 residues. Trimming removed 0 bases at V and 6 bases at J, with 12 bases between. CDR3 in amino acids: CASSQDGNRLNEQFF. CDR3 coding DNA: TGCGCCAGCAGCCAAGATGGGAACAGACTCAATGAGCAGTTCTTC.

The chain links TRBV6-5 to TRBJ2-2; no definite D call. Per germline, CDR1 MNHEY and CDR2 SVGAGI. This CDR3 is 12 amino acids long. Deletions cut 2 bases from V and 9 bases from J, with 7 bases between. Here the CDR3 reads CASSYTRRELFF. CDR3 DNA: TGTGCCAGCAGTTACACGAGACGGGAGCTGTTTTTT.

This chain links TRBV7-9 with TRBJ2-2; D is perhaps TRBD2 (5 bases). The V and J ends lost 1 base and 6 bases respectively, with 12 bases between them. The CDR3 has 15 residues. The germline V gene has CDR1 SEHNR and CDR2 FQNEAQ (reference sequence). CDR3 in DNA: TGTGCCAGCAGCTTAGTTGAGGGCCTGGCCGGGGAGCTGTTTTTT. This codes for CASSLVEGLAGELFF.

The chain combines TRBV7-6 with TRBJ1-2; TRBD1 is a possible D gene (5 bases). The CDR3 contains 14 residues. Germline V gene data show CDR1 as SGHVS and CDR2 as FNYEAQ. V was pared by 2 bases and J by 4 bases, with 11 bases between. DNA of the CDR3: TGTGCCAGCAGCTTATTCGGGGCTACCTATGGCTACACCTTC. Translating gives CASSLFGATYGYTF.